These 26 T cell receptor beta chains were sequenced from one sample in a study of PD-L1 blockade in urothelial cancer. Time point of the sample: peripheral blood 6 weeks after treatment start. Measured with immunoSEQ multiplex PCR; TCRdb has only the in-frame clones, and not every one. The sample holds tens of thousands of clones, roughly 90% seen once. This specimen was PBMCs, taken around atezolizumab (anti-PD-L1) treatment. Source of these receptors: a man aged 55 to 70 with urothelial cancer.

The chain uses TRBV28 and TRBJ2-2; the D gene is possibly TRBD2 (5 bases). The CDR3 has 18 residues. V lost 6 bases and J lost 1, with 21 bases in between. Germline V gene sequence: CDR1 MDHEN, CDR2 SYDVKM. In nucleotides, the CDR3 is TGTGCCAGCAGGATACCCGCCCCGGGATACAGGAACACCGGGGAGCTGTTTTTT. Protein: CASRIPAPGYRNTGELFF.

V and J are TRBV27 and TRBJ1-5, with a tentative D call TRBD1 (5 bases). Looked up from germline, CDR1 is MNHEY and CDR2 is SMNVEV (reference sequence). V lost 6 bases and J 6 bases, leaving 12 bases between the germline ends. CDR3 length: 13 residues. The CDR3 region has the DNA TGTGCCAGCAGGGGGGGGTACGGTCAGCCCCAGCATTTT. This codes for CASRGGYGQPQHF.

The V and J genes are TRBV27 and TRBJ2-1; D gene unclear. Trimming cost V 4 bases and J 5 bases, with 15 bases left between them. The CDR3 consists of 15 residues. Per the germline V gene, CDR1 is MNHEY and CDR2 is SMNVEV (reference sequence). In nucleotides, the CDR3 is TGTGCCAGCAGTTACGCCCGTCGGAGAGACAATGAGCAGTTCTTC. Translating it yields CASSYARRRDNEQFF.

CDR3 coding DNA: TGTGCCAGCAGCTCGACAAATAACTATGGCTACACCTTC. This sequence encodes CASSSTNNYGYTF. The chain has TRBV7-3 and TRBJ1-2, with D hard to call. From germline, CDR1 is SGHTA and CDR2 FQGTGA. V lost 4 bases and J 1 base, leaving 7 bases between the germline ends. This CDR3 has 13 residues.

The V and J genes are TRBV7-2 and TRBJ1-2, with TRBD1 matching over 11 bases. J lost 7 bases, V lost 1 base, and 5 bases had no gene match. The CDR3 has 15 residues. CDR1 and CDR2 (germline): SGHTA, FQGNSA. The CDR3 DNA reads as TGTGCCAGCAGCTTAGGTGGGGACAGGGGGTCTGGCTACACCTTC. It codes for CASSLGGDRGSGYTF.

This clone was seen only a few times. This chain joins TRBV30 and TRBJ1-1; the D gene is possibly TRBD1 (6 bases). Germline CDR1 reads GTSNPN; CDR2 reads SVGIG (reference sequence). V was clipped by 0 bases and J by 7 bases, with 15 bases between them. The CDR3 runs to 14 residues. The CDR3 bases are TGTGCCTGGAGTGTTTCCCCGCGGACAGATGAAGCTTTCTTT. Amino acids: CAWSVSPRTDEAFF.

The chain recombines TRBV9 with TRBJ2-2, with no clear D. CDR1 and CDR2 (germline): SGDLS, YYNGEE. Trimming left V 2 bases short and J 3 bases short, with 8 bases between. The CDR3 runs 14 residues. CDR3 amino acids: CASSVIRDTGELFF. DNA for the CDR3: TGTGCCAGCAGCGTTATCCGGGACACCGGGGAGCTGTTTTTT.

This clone was picked up a small number of times. V gene TRBV29-1 combines with J gene TRBJ1-1; the D gene is possibly TRBD1 (5 bases). Germline CDR1 and CDR2: SQVTM and ANQGSEA. Trimming took off 7 bases at V and 5 bases at J, with 11 bases between the two ends. The CDR3 runs to 11 residues. CDR3 sequence: CSARDLTEAFF. The CDR3 DNA is TGCAGCGCAAGGGACTTAACTGAAGCTTTCTTT. The complete variable domain, with remaining parts taken from reference TRBV29-1 and TRBJ1-1, reads SAVISQKPSRDICQRGTSLTIQCQVDSQVTMMFWYRQQPGQSLTLIATANQGSEATYESGFVIDKFPISRPNLTFSTLTVSNMSPEDSSIYLCSARDLTEAFFGQGTRLTVV.

This clone was observed a handful of times. The J gene is TRBJ1-4, the V gene TRBV7-6; D remains unclear. V was trimmed by 8 bases and J by 0 bases, leaving 16 bases between them. Per germline, CDR1 SGHVS and CDR2 FNYEAQ. The CDR3 contains 16 residues. CDR3 sequence: CASSLVGDPTNEKLFF. CDR3 bases: TGTGCCAGCTCCCTAGTCGGTGACCCAACTAATGAAAAACTGTTTTTT.

The V call is TRBV19, the J call TRBJ1-6; TRBD1 might be the D (6 bases). Trimming left V 4 bases short and J 0 bases short, with 7 bases between. This CDR3 comprises 15 residues. In germline, CDR1 is LNHDA, CDR2 SQIVND (reference sequence). For the CDR3, the DNA is TGTGCCAGTAGTAACAGGGCCTCCTATAATTCACCCCTCCACTTT. Protein sequence: CASSNRASYNSPLHF.

This chain uses TRBV5-4 with TRBJ2-3; no reliable D call. The CDR3 loop spans 14 amino acids. Deletions cut 0 bases from V and 2 bases from J, with 7 bases between. Germline V CDR1 and CDR2: SGHNT, YYREEE (reference sequence). CDR3: CASSLDQVTDTQYF. CDR3 sequence (DNA): TGTGCCAGCAGCTTGGATCAGGTCACAGATACGCAGTATTTT.

The CDR3 nucleotides are TGTGCCAGCAGCTTAGATCGGCAGGGAAAGTGGTATGGCTACACCTTC. Its translation is CASSLDRQGKWYGYTF. The chain uses TRBV7-9 and TRBJ1-2; TRBD1 is a possible D gene (5 bases). V shed 1 base and J shed 5 bases, with 17 bases lying between them. This CDR3 is 16 amino acids long. Germline V gene data show CDR1 as SEHNR and CDR2 as FQNEAQ (reference sequence).

The chain has TRBV7-2 and TRBJ2-7; no clear D gene. Trimming removed 7 bases from V and 3 bases from J, with 16 bases in between. This CDR3 is 14 amino acids long. Germline CDR1 SGHTA, CDR2 FQGNSA. The CDR3 here is CASIRSTTDYEQYF. The CDR3 DNA sequence: TGTGCCAGCATCCGTAGCACCACCGACTACGAGCAGTACTTC.

J is TRBJ1-2 and V is TRBV7-2, with 8 bases that match TRBD1. Trimming cost V 0 bases and J 5 bases; bases outside gene matches: 11. Germline V gene sequence: CDR1 SGHTA, CDR2 FQGNSA. This CDR3 spans 17 amino acids. For the CDR3, the DNA is TGTGCCAGCAGCTTAGCGCGGGCAGGGGGCCGAAGTTATGGCTACACCTTC. Amino acids: CASSLARAGGRSYGYTF.

In nucleotides, the CDR3 is TGTGCCAGCAGTTTGGGGGACAGCTCCTACGAGCAGTACTTC. This gives the protein CASSLGDSSYEQYF. The chain has TRBV27 and TRBJ2-7; 7 bases agree with TRBD1. CDR3 length equals 14 residues. The germline gives CDR1 MNHEY, CDR2 SMNVEV (reference sequence). The V segment lost 3 bases and the J segment 0 bases; nucleotides outside the gene matches: 2.

The chain is built from TRBV4-2 and TRBJ1-1; D uncertain. The CDR3 has 14 amino acids. Between the trimmed V and J ends, which lost 4 bases and 7 bases, there was a span of 16 bases. Looked up from germline, CDR1 is LGHNA and CDR2 is YNFKEQ. The DNA for the CDR3 is TGTGCCAGCAGCCGCACCATGGCGGGGATTGAAGCTTTCTTT. Translation gives CASSRTMAGIEAFF.

The chain links TRBV7-2 to TRBJ2-3; 14 bases fit TRBD2. V was clipped by 3 bases and J by 4 bases; unmatched bases: 3. Germline V gives CDR1 SGHTA, CDR2 FQGNSA. CDR3 length equals 16 residues. For the CDR3, the DNA is TGTGCCAGCAGCTTTCCGGGACTAGCGGGGGCAGATACGCAGTATTTT. It yields the protein CASSFPGLAGADTQYF.

The chain employs TRBV10-3 and TRBJ2-1; D gene uncertain. CDR1 and CDR2 from the germline V gene are ENHRY and SYGVKD. The CDR3 loop spans 11 amino acids. V was trimmed by 5 bases and J by 7 bases, leaving 6 bases between them. CDR3 region: CAISQANEQFF. CDR3 sequence (DNA): TGTGCCATCAGTCAGGCTAATGAGCAGTTCTTC.

The chain couples TRBV6-5 to TRBJ2-3, with D perhaps matching TRBD2 (6 bases). V lost 8 bases and J 2 bases, leaving 17 bases between the germline ends. In germline, CDR1 is MNHEY, CDR2 SVGAGI. There are 15 residues in the CDR3. Here the CDR3 reads CASQRRGRYTDTQYF. CDR3 DNA sequence: TGTGCCAGCCAGAGGCGGGGTAGATACACAGATACGCAGTATTTT.

The rearrangement links TRBV30 to TRBJ2-3, with D perhaps TRBD1 (5 bases). The CDR3 extends over 15 amino acids. Trimming left V 3 bases short and J 2 bases short, with 15 bases between. Germline V gene data show CDR1 as GTSNPN and CDR2 as SVGIG (reference sequence). CDR3 DNA: TGTGCCTGGAGGCCCGGGCAGGGCCTCACAGATACGCAGTATTTT. Protein sequence: CAWRPGQGLTDTQYF.

V gene TRBV19 combines with J gene TRBJ2-7, with no clear D. Germline CDR1 and CDR2: LNHDA and SQIVND (reference sequence). V shed 5 bases and J shed 6 bases, with 14 bases lying between them. CDR3 length: 13 residues. CDR3 residues: CASSVGGRGEQYF. The CDR3 nucleotides are TGTGCCAGTAGTGTTGGTGGAAGAGGCGAGCAGTACTTC.

The chain couples TRBV11-3 to TRBJ2-3, with 8 nucleotides matching TRBD2. This CDR3 region has 16 residues. With V trimmed by 5 bases and J by 2 bases, 9 bases remained unmatched. Germline CDR1 and CDR2: SGHNT and YENEEA. Here the CDR3 DNA reads TGTGCCAGCAGCCCTCGTCTAGCGGGCCACACAGATACGCAGTATTTT. This gives the protein CASSPRLAGHTDTQYF.

This chain uses TRBV30 with TRBJ2-7; D is possibly TRBD1 (6 bases). Looked up from germline, CDR1 is GTSNPN and CDR2 is SVGIG (reference sequence). The CDR3 is made up of 16 amino acids. V gave up 3 bases and J gave up 3 bases, with 21 bases separating them. This chain's CDR3 is CAWRPLGTQGGYEQYF. The CDR3 coding sequence is TGTGCCTGGAGACCCCTCGGCACACAAGGGGGCTACGAGCAGTACTTC.

The V and J genes are TRBV19 and TRBJ1-2, with TRBD1 matching 7 bases. This CDR3 has 16 residues. CDR1 and CDR2 from the germline V gene are LNHDA and SQIVND (reference sequence). With V trimmed by 10 bases and J by 5 bases, 19 bases remained unmatched. CDR3 residues: CAIGPHAGTDIYGYTF. In nucleotides, the CDR3 is TGTGCCATCGGGCCCCACGCCGGGACAGATATATATGGCTACACCTTC.

V gene TRBV7-9 combines with J gene TRBJ2-2; TRBD1 matches 7 bases. CDR3 length: 16 amino acids. From germline, CDR1 is SEHNR and CDR2 FQNEAQ (reference sequence). Trimming cost V 11 bases and J 2 bases; bases outside gene matches: 14. CDR3 nucleotides: TGTGCCGAATACAGGGGTCATCAACTCAACACCGGGGAGCTGTTTTTT. It specifies CAEYRGHQLNTGELFF.

V usage is TRBV5-5 and J usage is TRBJ2-7; no clear D gene. Germline V lookup: CDR1 SGHKS, CDR2 YYEKEE (reference sequence). The CDR3 has 10 amino acids. V was trimmed by 7 bases and J by 6 bases, leaving 8 bases between them. The CDR3 bases are TGTGCCAGCTCTGTCTTCGAGCAGTACTTC. It encodes CASSVFEQYF.